Presented here are 21 T cell receptor beta chains from one specimen sequenced in a study of blood T cells in healthy people across ages. It was with a sample-barcoded 5' primer and a J-beta primer mix that a second PCR of about 7 to 12 cycles was run. Via MiXCR, TCRdb re-called the 5' RACE reads, giving one row per CDR3 protein. The profile covers roughly 2 million distinct CDR3 sequences, with 49% appearing a single time and roughly 2.1% taken by the ten largest. The sequenced sample consisted of blood. The receptors were sampled from a woman aged 40 to 55 in good health.

The V call is TRBV5-1, the J call TRBJ2-1, with 10 bases matching TRBD2. Germline CDR1 is SGHRS and CDR2 is YFSETQ. This CDR3 has 14 amino acids. V lost 5 bases to trimming and J lost 6 bases; unmatched junction nucleotides: 5. CDR3 nucleotide sequence: TGCGCCAGCAGAGCGGGGGGGCCCGGCAATGAGCAGTTCTTC. As protein: CASRAGGPGNEQFF.

This clonotype was observed a handful of times. The rearrangement links TRBV2 to TRBJ1-6; D gene uncertain. Trimming removed 2 bases at V and 5 bases at J, with 10 bases between. The CDR3 contains 15 residues. Germline V gene lookup returns CDR1 SNHLY and CDR2 FYNNEI. The chain's CDR3 is CASSETNPDNSPLHF. The CDR3 bases are TGTGCCAGCAGTGAAACTAACCCCGATAATTCACCCCTCCACTTT. Drawing the rest from reference TRBV2 and TRBJ1-6, the complete variable domain is EPEVTQTPSHQVTQMGQEVILRCVPISNHLYFYWYRQILGQKVEFLVSFYNNEISEKSEIFDDQFSVERPDGSNFTLKIRSTKLEDSAMYFCASSETNPDNSPLHFGNGTRLTVT.

In DNA, the CDR3 is TGTGCCAGCCAAAGGTGGGAGACAGGGGGAGATACGCAGTATTTT. It specifies CASQRWETGGDTQYF. J is TRBJ2-3 and V is TRBV28, with 9 positions matching TRBD1. The germline V gene encodes CDR1 MDHEN and CDR2 SYDVKM. J gave up 5 bases and V 8 bases, and 11 bases lay outside the gene matches. This CDR3 spans 15 amino acids. Combining the CDR3 with reference TRBV28 and TRBJ2-3 gives the whole variable domain DVKVTQSSRYLVKRTGEKVFLECVQDMDHENMFWYRQDPGLGLRLIYFSYDVKMKEKGDIPEGYSVSREKKERFSLILESASTNQTSMYLCASQRWETGGDTQYFGPGTRLTVL.

This clonotype was picked up a small number of times. This sequence joins TRBV29-1 and TRBJ1-2, with a tentative D call TRBD1 (5 bases). With 5 bases removed from V and 7 bases from J, the gap between germline ends came to 14 bases. Germline V gene data show CDR1 as SQVTM and CDR2 as ANQGSEA. The CDR3 contains 12 residues. The CDR3 DNA is TGCAGCGTTCGATTGGGGGAAAGTGGCTACACCTTC. This codes for CSVRLGESGYTF.

This clonotype was seen a handful of times. The rearrangement uses TRBV27 and TRBJ2-1, with no clear D. The germline gives CDR1 MNHEY, CDR2 SMNVEV (reference sequence). The CDR3 totals 15 residues. V gave up 1 base and J gave up 5 bases, with 12 bases separating them. Here the CDR3 reads CASSLWVGPNNEQFF. CDR3 in DNA: TGTGCCAGCAGTTTATGGGTCGGGCCTAACAATGAGCAGTTCTTC.

The rearrangement joins TRBV28 to TRBJ1-4; TRBD1 might be the D (5 bases). The V gene lost 5 bases and the J gene lost 5 bases, with 12 bases spanning the gap. This CDR3 is built from 14 residues. From germline, CDR1 is MDHEN and CDR2 SYDVKM. The CDR3 protein is CASSPTASNEKLFF. In DNA, the CDR3 is TGTGCCAGCAGTCCGACAGCTTCAAATGAAAAACTGTTTTTT. The full variable domain, with the rest looked up from reference TRBV28 and TRBJ1-4, is DVKVTQSSRYLVKRTGEKVFLECVQDMDHENMFWYRQDPGLGLRLIYFSYDVKMKEKGDIPEGYSVSREKKERFSLILESASTNQTSMYLCASSPTASNEKLFFGSGTQLSVL.

This clonotype has a handful of counts. This chain connects TRBV6-2 or TRBV6-3 to TRBJ2-1, with unresolved D. In germline, CDR1 is MNHEY, CDR2 SVGEGT. The V and J ends lost 7 bases and 8 bases respectively, with 21 bases between them. The CDR3 is 15 residues long. The CDR3 nucleotides are TGTGCCAGCAAGGTTCGTGGAAGTACGGTCGATGAGCAGTTCTTC. Protein: CASKVRGSTVDEQFF.

This clonotype was observed a single time. The chain links TRBV7-2 to TRBJ2-1, with D perhaps given as TRBD1 or TRBD2 (5 bases each). Germline V gene sequence: CDR1 SGHTA, CDR2 FQGNSA. The V end lost 0 bases, the J end lost 15 bases, and 12 bases lay between the germline ends. CDR3 length equals 12 residues. CDR3 nucleotides: TGTGCCAGCAGCTTAGCGGGGGAACGGCGGTTCTTC. Amino acid sequence: CASSLAGERRFF.

The V and J genes are TRBV9 and TRBJ2-1, with TRBD2 matching 7 bases. Germline CDR1 reads SGDLS; CDR2 reads YYNGEE. There are 16 residues in the CDR3. The J segment lost 9 bases and the V segment lost 3 bases, leaving 15 bases of the junction unmatched. The CDR3 loop is CASSAGGLAVAGEQFF. The CDR3 DNA follows: TGTGCCAGCAGCGCCGGGGGTCTAGCGGTGGCCGGTGAGCAGTTCTTC.

The gene calls are TRBV5-5 and TRBJ2-5; 9 nucleotides line up with TRBD1. The CDR3 has 15 residues. CDR1 SGHKS and CDR2 YYEKEE come from the germline V gene (reference sequence). V was pared by 3 bases and J by 1 base, with 4 bases of the junction left unmatched. The CDR3 DNA follows: TGTGCCAGCAGCTCACAGGGGGCATTCCAAGAGACCCAGTACTTC. The encoded protein is CASSSQGAFQETQYF.

This sequence joins TRBV7-2 and TRBJ2-5; TRBD1 is a possible D gene (6 bases). In germline, CDR1 is SGHTA, CDR2 FQGNSA. The CDR3 extends over 14 amino acids. V was pared by 7 bases and J by 2 bases, with 14 bases between. This chain's CDR3 is CTSNRATGQETQYF. The CDR3 bases are TGTACCAGCAACCGGGCCACAGGGCAAGAGACCCAGTACTTC.

The chain has TRBV27 and TRBJ2-7, with 10 positions matching TRBD2. The ends lost 0 bases at V and 4 bases at J; junction bases unmatched: 3. CDR1 is MNHEY and CDR2 is SMNVEV in the germline V gene (reference sequence). The CDR3 is made up of 15 amino acids. The CDR3 coding sequence is TGTGCCAGCAGTTTATCACTAGCGGGGTTTTACGAGCAGTACTTC. This codes for CASSLSLAGFYEQYF.

The rearrangement links TRBV2 to TRBJ2-1; 8 bases match TRBD2. Germline-derived CDR1 and CDR2 are SNHLY and FYNNEI. J gave up 10 bases and V 2 bases, and 10 bases lay outside the gene matches. This CDR3 contains 15 residues. CDR3: CASSENGGALLEQFF. The CDR3 coding sequence is TGTGCCAGCAGTGAAAACGGGGGGGCCCTTCTCGAGCAGTTCTTC.

The chain recombines TRBV2 with TRBJ2-1; 11 positions match TRBD2. The CDR3 covers 16 residues. The germline V gene has CDR1 SNHLY and CDR2 FYNNEI. Trimming took 4 bases from V and 8 from J; bases not matched to a gene: 10. The CDR3 nucleotides read TGTGCCAGCAGTGGTAGCGGGGGGGCCGAAGTTGATGAGCAGTTCTTC. It is translated as CASSGSGGAEVDEQFF.

This rearrangement joins TRBV7-2 to TRBJ1-4; D gene ambiguous. The length of the CDR3 is 16 residues. Germline CDR1 reads SGHTA; CDR2 reads FQGNSA. Trimming took off 0 bases at V and 1 base at J, with 9 bases between the two ends. The CDR3 bases are TGTGCCAGCAGCTTAGCGCCGCGAGGAACTAATGAAAAACTGTTTTTT. This gives the protein CASSLAPRGTNEKLFF.

The rearrangement joins TRBV7-8 to TRBJ2-7; D gene ambiguous. The DNA end is a closer match to TRBJ2-5, so the J assignment may be wrong. The CDR3 sequence is 14 residues long. CDR1 and CDR2 (germline): SGHVS, FQNEAQ. In nucleotides, the CDR3 is TGTGCCAGCAGCTCGACAACAAAATTGGAGACCCAGTACTTC. Encoded protein: CASSSTTKLETQYF.

This sequence joins TRBV4-2 and TRBJ2-4; 8 nucleotides line up with TRBD2. The CDR3 covers 18 residues. The V and J ends lost 5 bases and 0 bases, in that order; junction bases with no gene match: 12. Looked up from germline, CDR1 is LGHNA and CDR2 is YNFKEQ. The CDR3 DNA is TGTGCCAGCAGCTCCGGGCCGGGGGGGCCGCCAGCCAAAAACATTCAGTACTTC. This codes for CASSSGPGGPPAKNIQYF.

This clonotype showed up just once. The chain joins TRBV5-1 to TRBJ2-1; 7 positions match TRBD1. Looked up from germline, CDR1 is SGHRS and CDR2 is YFSETQ. V lost 5 bases to trimming and J lost 6 bases; unmatched junction nucleotides: 14. This CDR3 is built from 16 residues. The CDR3 region has the DNA TGCGCCAGCAGGTCACACGACAGGGTTTTAGGCAATGAGCAGTTCTTC. Protein: CASRSHDRVLGNEQFF.

V is TRBV24-1 and J is TRBJ2-5; 13 bases are shared with TRBD2. The germline gives CDR1 KGHDR, CDR2 SFDVKD. The CDR3 spans 15 residues. Losses at the gene ends were 2 bases for V and 11 bases for J; bases not matched to a gene: 7. In DNA form, the CDR3 reads TGTGCCACCAGTGATTCGGGACTAGCGGGGAATGAGCAGTACTTC. This sequence encodes CATSDSGLAGNEQYF.

This clonotype turned up a few times. The chain joins TRBV27 to TRBJ1-1; a weak D match, TRBD1 (5 bases). V shed 3 bases and J shed 8 bases, with 16 bases lying between them. Germline-derived CDR1 and CDR2 are MNHEY and SMNVEV (reference sequence). The CDR3 covers 14 residues. In DNA form, the CDR3 reads TGTGCCAGCAGTTTTGGGTGGGGGGTATCAGAAGCTTTCTTT. Translation gives CASSFGWGVSEAFF.

This clonotype was detected once. The chain carries TRBV9 and TRBJ2-7, with a tentative D call TRBD1 (5 bases). The CDR3 runs 14 residues. Germline CDR1 SGDLS, CDR2 YYNGEE. Trimming took off 1 base at V and 1 base at J, with 9 bases between the two ends. CDR3 region: CASSVSPGSYEQYF. The DNA for the CDR3 is TGTGCCAGCAGCGTATCTCCAGGGTCCTACGAGCAGTACTTC.